The 24 T cell receptor beta chains below come from one sample, sequenced in a study of regulatory T cells in long-lasting Graves disease. Construction of TCR beta libraries relied on iRepertoire HTBI primers and on Arm-PCR targeting CDR3 regions. MiXCR, applied by TCRdb to the multiplex PCR reads, yields one record per CDR3 protein. The sample includes about 380,000 distinct CDR3 sequences, roughly a sixth of them seen just once. Time point defined: newly diagnosed GD, antithyroid drugs for less than 3 months. The TCR library was made from RNA that had been extracted from PBMCs in TRIzol. The material sequenced was peripheral blood mononuclear cells (PBMCs), taken at new diagnosis, from a patient treated with antithyroid drugs. The receptor source for this set is a female donor with Graves disease.

This clonotype was recorded many times. The J gene is TRBJ1-2, the V gene TRBV19; TRBD1 is a possible D gene (5 bases). The CDR3 runs to 16 residues. Trimming shortened V by 5 bases and J by 0 bases, and 16 bases separated the two germline ends. CDR1 and CDR2 from the germline V gene are LNHDA and SQIVND (reference sequence). Written as DNA, the CDR3 is TGTGCCAGTAGTCCAGTCGGGACTAGAACTAACTATGGCTACACCTTC. Amino acid sequence: CASSPVGTRTNYGYTF.

This clonotype has just a few counts. The chain employs TRBV10-3 and TRBJ1-1, with D possibly being TRBD1 (5 bases). Trimming took off 6 bases at V and 7 bases at J, with 9 bases between the two ends. Looked up from germline, CDR1 is ENHRY and CDR2 is SYGVKD. This CDR3 has 11 residues. The CDR3 here is CAIRQDFEAFF. CDR3 bases: TGTGCCATCAGACAGGACTTTGAAGCTTTCTTT.

Many counts were recorded for this clonotype. V gene TRBV12-3 or TRBV12-4 combines with J gene TRBJ1-1; TRBD1 aligns across 8 bases. J gave up 5 bases and V 9 bases, and 5 bases lay outside the gene matches. This CDR3 contains 12 residues. The CDR3 coding sequence is TGTGCCAGTCACAGGGGGGGGACTGAAGCTTTCTTT. It codes for CASHRGGTEAFF.

There are a few counts of this clonotype. The chain's CDR3 is CASTPASSYEQYF. CDR3 bases: TGTGCCAGCACCCCCGCTAGCTCCTACGAGCAGTACTTC. The V gene is TRBV28, the J gene TRBJ2-7; D remains unclear. Germline CDR1 MDHEN, CDR2 SYDVKM. The CDR3 covers 13 residues. The ends were cut back, 7 bases at V and 0 bases at J, with 10 bases in the middle.

In its sample, this clonotype was seen many times. The chain joins TRBV5-1 to TRBJ2-5; maybe TRBD2 (7 bases). The germline V gene encodes CDR1 SGHRS and CDR2 YFSETQ. The CDR3 is 16 residues long. Trimming took off 0 bases at V and 1 base at J, with 13 bases between the two ends. The CDR3 sequence is CASSLDGGGGQETQYF. CDR3 sequence (DNA): TGCGCCAGCAGCTTGGATGGGGGCGGGGGCCAAGAGACCCAGTACTTC.

In its sample, this clonotype was seen many times. The chain uses TRBV2 and TRBJ2-7; D is undetermined. This CDR3 has 11 amino acids. Germline assignment: CDR1 SNHLY and CDR2 FYNNEI. With 6 bases removed from V and 7 bases from J, the gap between germline ends came to 10 bases. The CDR3 bases are TGTGCCAGCAGCGCAAACGTGGAGCAGTACTTC. It translates to CASSANVEQYF.

This clonotype was counted many times. The chain recombines TRBV7-9 with TRBJ2-3, with TRBD2 matching 12 bases. Germline V gene lookup returns CDR1 SEHNR and CDR2 FQNEAQ (reference sequence). With V trimmed by 1 base and J by 2 bases, 4 bases remained unmatched. This CDR3 comprises 17 residues. CDR3 sequence: CASSLVGTSGFTDTQYF. DNA of the CDR3: TGTGCCAGCAGCTTAGTGGGGACTAGCGGGTTCACAGATACGCAGTATTTT.

This clonotype was seen at least ten times. V gene TRBV5-6 combines with J gene TRBJ2-5; 7 positions match TRBD2. CDR3 length: 15 amino acids. Looked up from germline, CDR1 is SGHDT and CDR2 is YYEEEE. Trimming at V came to 0 bases and at J to 7 bases, leaving 9 bases not matched to a gene. The chain's CDR3 is CASSLGGRGGRTQYF. CDR3 bases: TGTGCCAGCAGCTTGGGAGGTCGCGGGGGTAGGACCCAGTACTTC.

This clonotype was detected a few times. The chain couples TRBV5-4 to TRBJ1-1; no definite D call. Germline CDR1 is SGHNT and CDR2 is YYREEE (reference sequence). Trimming removed 2 bases from V and 3 bases from J, with 8 bases in between. The CDR3 covers 13 residues. The CDR3 sequence is CASSFGSYTEAFF. CDR3 sequence (DNA): TGTGCCAGCAGCTTTGGGTCCTACACTGAAGCTTTCTTT.

This clonotype has at least ten counts. The gene calls are TRBV29-1 and TRBJ1-2; a weak D match, TRBD1 (5 bases). Germline loops: CDR1 SQVTM, CDR2 ANQGSEA. V was pared by 3 bases and J by 8 bases, with 10 bases between. The CDR3 is 11 amino acids. The CDR3 coding sequence is TGCAGCGTTGATTTGGGGGGAGGCTACACCTTC. Translating gives CSVDLGGGYTF. Looking up the rest from reference TRBV29-1 and TRBJ1-2 gives the full variable domain: SAVISQKPSRDICQRGTSLTIQCQVDSQVTMMFWYRQQPGQSLTLIATANQGSEATYESGFVIDKFPISRPNLTFSTLTVSNMSPEDSSIYLCSVDLGGGYTFGSGTRLTVV.

This clonotype has more than one count but fewer than ten. The chain couples TRBV9 to TRBJ2-3; D unresolved. Trimming pared 3 bases from V and 3 bases from J, leaving 8 bases between. There are 13 residues in the CDR3. CDR1 and CDR2 from the germline V gene are SGDLS and YYNGEE. The CDR3 nucleotides are TGTGCCAGCAGCGGCCCGAATACAGATACGCAGTATTTT. It is translated as CASSGPNTDTQYF.

This clonotype was seen ten or more times. The chain combines TRBV9 with TRBJ2-2, with 9 bases matching TRBD2. The CDR3 loop spans 15 amino acids. CDR1 and CDR2 from the germline V gene are SGDLS and YYNGEE. V trimming: 2 bases; J trimming: 6 bases; junction bases outside the gene matches: 5. CDR3 nucleotides: TGTGCCAGCAGCGTCTTAGCGGGAGTAGCCGGGGAGCTGTTTTTT. Translation gives CASSVLAGVAGELFF.

This clonotype was observed at least ten times. This sequence joins TRBV9 and TRBJ2-3; TRBD1 matches at 9 bases. CDR3 length: 16 residues. V shed 4 bases and J 1 base; nucleotides not matched to a gene: 7. Germline V CDR1 and CDR2: SGDLS, YYNGEE. CDR3 nucleotide sequence: TGTGCCAGCAGCCCGGGGACAGGGACGCGCACAGATACGCAGTATTTT. Amino acids: CASSPGTGTRTDTQYF.

This clonotype was picked up many times. J is TRBJ1-2 and V is TRBV14; 10 bases are shared with TRBD1. The CDR3 covers 16 residues. The J segment lost 4 bases and the V segment lost 1 base, leaving 6 bases of the junction unmatched. The germline V gene has CDR1 SGHDN and CDR2 FVKESK. DNA for the CDR3: TGTGCCAGCAGCCAAGCAACCGGGACAGGGGTCTATGGCTACACCTTC. It translates to CASSQATGTGVYGYTF.

This clonotype was observed at least ten times. The J gene is TRBJ1-5, the V gene TRBV11-2, with D maybe TRBD1 (6 bases). This CDR3 has 15 amino acids. Germline V gene data show CDR1 as SGHAT and CDR2 as FQNNGV. V lost 5 bases, J lost 0 bases, and 11 bases lay in between. CDR3 nucleotides: TGTGCCAGCAGCACAGGGACACATAGCAATCAGCCCCAGCATTTT. It encodes CASSTGTHSNQPQHF.

This clonotype was picked up many times. The CDR3 nucleotides are TGCAGTGCTAGAGACCCATCGGGGGCCGGGGAGCTGTTTTTT. Translation: CSARDPSGAGELFF. The rearrangement joins TRBV20-1 to TRBJ2-2; D might be TRBD2 (6 bases). Trimming removed 0 bases at V and 6 bases at J, with 11 bases between. The CDR3 runs 14 residues. The germline V gene encodes CDR1 DFQATT and CDR2 SNEGSKA (reference sequence).

This clonotype was picked up many times. CDR3 sequence reads: CASSRDRAETQYF. The CDR3 bases are TGTGCCAGCAGTCGGGACAGGGCAGAGACCCAGTACTTC. The chain joins TRBV27 to TRBJ2-5; 9 nucleotides agree with TRBD1. Germline V gives CDR1 MNHEY, CDR2 SMNVEV (reference sequence). V gave up 5 bases and J gave up 4 bases; unmatched junction bases: 2. The CDR3 length is 13 residues.

The table lists this clonotype with many counts. J is TRBJ1-5 and V is TRBV11-2; D call uncertain. This CDR3 has 13 amino acids. CDR1 SGHAT and CDR2 FQNNGV come from the germline V gene. Trimming pared 4 bases from V and 4 bases from J, leaving 8 bases between. CDR3 coding DNA: TGTGCCAGCAGCTGGCGCGTTAATCAGCCCCAGCATTTT. This codes for CASSWRVNQPQHF.

This clonotype was detected many times. CDR3 sequence: CASSFAGLDGYTF. Written as DNA, the CDR3 is TGTGCCAGCAGCTTCGCGGGGTTGGATGGCTACACCTTC. V gene TRBV7-9 combines with J gene TRBJ1-2; D uncertain. V was pared by 3 bases and J by 6 bases, with 11 bases between. Per the germline V gene, CDR1 is SEHNR and CDR2 is FQNEAQ (reference sequence). CDR3 size: 13 residues.

About this clonotype itself: Given a much more abundant clone one base away, this may be a read error. This chain connects TRBV12-3 or TRBV12-4 to TRBJ1-5; D unclear. The CDR3 contains 15 residues. CDR3 in DNA: TGTGCCAGCAGTTTAGAACTAAATAGCAAGCAGCCCCAGCATTTT. Translating it yields CASSLELNSKQPQHF.

The chain combines TRBV29-1 with TRBJ1-1, with 9 bases identical to TRBD1. The CDR3 contains 15 residues. Per the germline V gene, CDR1 is SQVTM and CDR2 is ANQGSEA. Trimming took 4 bases from V and 1 from J; bases not matched to a gene: 7. Written as DNA, the CDR3 is TGCAGCGTTGGAGGGGGGACAGGGCGGAACACTGAAGCTTTCTTT. Translating gives CSVGGGTGRNTEAFF.

This clonotype was counted at least ten times. The chain is built from TRBV4-1 and TRBJ2-1, with D perhaps given as TRBD1 or TRBD2 (5 bases each). V gave up 4 bases and J gave up 2 bases, with 21 bases separating them. CDR1 is MGHRA and CDR2 is YSYEKL in the germline V gene. The CDR3 contains 18 residues. CDR3 coding DNA: TGCGCCAGCAGCCTCGGAAGCGGTTTAAGACAGACCTACAATGAGCAGTTCTTC. This gives the protein CASSLGSGLRQTYNEQFF.

At least ten counts were recorded for this clonotype. The chain joins TRBV2 to TRBJ1-4; tentatively, D is TRBD1 (5 bases). This CDR3 region has 15 residues. The germline CDR1 and CDR2 sequences are SNHLY and FYNNEI. V was clipped by 10 bases and J by 4 bases, with 19 bases between them. CDR3 loop: CAMTSRGTGNEKLFF. The CDR3 DNA reads TGTGCCATGACCTCACGAGGGACGGGTAATGAAAAACTGTTTTTT.

This clonotype has at least ten counts. This chain joins TRBV11-2 and TRBJ2-7; D uncertain. CDR3 length equals 11 residues. V lost 5 bases and J 3 bases, leaving 5 bases between the germline ends. CDR1 is SGHAT, CDR2 FQNNGV, per germline. The CDR3 nucleotides read TGTGCCAGCAGCCGCGGCTACGAGCAGTACTTC. Its protein product is CASSRGYEQYF.